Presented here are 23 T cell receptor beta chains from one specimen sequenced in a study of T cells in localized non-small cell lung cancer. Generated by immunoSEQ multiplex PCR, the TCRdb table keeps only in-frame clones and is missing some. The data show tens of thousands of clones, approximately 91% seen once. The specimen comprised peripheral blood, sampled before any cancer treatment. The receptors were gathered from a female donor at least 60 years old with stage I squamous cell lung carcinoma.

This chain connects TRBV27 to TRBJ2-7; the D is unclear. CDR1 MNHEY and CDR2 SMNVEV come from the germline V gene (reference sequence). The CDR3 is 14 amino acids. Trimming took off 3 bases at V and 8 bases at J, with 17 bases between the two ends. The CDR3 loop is CASSLSGNGAQQYF. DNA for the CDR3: TGTGCCAGCAGTTTGTCAGGTAACGGTGCTCAGCAGTACTTC.

The CDR3, as DNA: TGTGCCAGCAGTCCGTGGACAGGGATGACTGAAGCTTTCTTT. Translated: CASSPWTGMTEAFF. This rearrangement joins TRBV6-5 to TRBJ1-1, with TRBD1 identical over 8 bases. Trimming took 5 bases from V and 5 from J; bases not matched to a gene: 7. Germline CDR1 MNHEY, CDR2 SVGAGI. The CDR3 runs to 14 residues.

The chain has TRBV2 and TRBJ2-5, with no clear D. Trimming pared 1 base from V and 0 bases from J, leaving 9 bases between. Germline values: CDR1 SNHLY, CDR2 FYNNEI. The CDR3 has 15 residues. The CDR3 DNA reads TGTGCCAGCAGTGAAGGGCTTAGGGACCAAGAGACCCAGTACTTC. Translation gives CASSEGLRDQETQYF.

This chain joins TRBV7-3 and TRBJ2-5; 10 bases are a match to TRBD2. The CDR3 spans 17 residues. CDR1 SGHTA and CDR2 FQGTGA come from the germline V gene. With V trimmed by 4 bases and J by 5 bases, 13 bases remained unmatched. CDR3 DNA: TGTGCCAGCAGCTCAAGCGGAAGCGGGAGGGCCGGGGAGACCCAGTACTTC. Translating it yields CASSSSGSGRAGETQYF.

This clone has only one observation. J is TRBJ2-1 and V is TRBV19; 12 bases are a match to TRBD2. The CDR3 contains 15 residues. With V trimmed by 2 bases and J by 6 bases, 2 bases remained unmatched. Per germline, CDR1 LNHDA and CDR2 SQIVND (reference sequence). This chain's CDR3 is CASSIRTSGVNEQFF. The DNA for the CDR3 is TGTGCCAGTAGTATAAGGACTAGCGGGGTCAATGAGCAGTTCTTC.

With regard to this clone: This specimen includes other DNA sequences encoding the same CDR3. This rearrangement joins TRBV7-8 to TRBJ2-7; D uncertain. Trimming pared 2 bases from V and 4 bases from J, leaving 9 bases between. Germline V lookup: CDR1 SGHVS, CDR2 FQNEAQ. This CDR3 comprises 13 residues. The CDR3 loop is CASSLPMGYEQYF. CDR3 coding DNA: TGTGCCAGCAGCTTACCGATGGGATACGAGCAGTACTTC.

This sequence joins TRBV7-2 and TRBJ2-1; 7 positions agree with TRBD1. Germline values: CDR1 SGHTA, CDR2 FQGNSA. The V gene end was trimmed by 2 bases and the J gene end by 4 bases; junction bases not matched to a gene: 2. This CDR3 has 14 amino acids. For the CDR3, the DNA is TGTGCCAGCAGCTTAAGGGACAGATACAATGAGCAGTTCTTC. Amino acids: CASSLRDRYNEQFF.

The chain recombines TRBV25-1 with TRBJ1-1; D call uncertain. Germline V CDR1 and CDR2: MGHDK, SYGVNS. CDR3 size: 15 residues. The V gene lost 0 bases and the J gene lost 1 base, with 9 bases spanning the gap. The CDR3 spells CASSEYGRGNTEAFF. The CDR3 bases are TGTGCCAGCAGTGAATACGGACGGGGGAACACTGAAGCTTTCTTT.

The CDR3 loop reads CASSLAIQGGADTQYF. In DNA, the CDR3 is TGTGCCAGCAGCTTAGCGATCCAGGGGGGGGCAGATACGCAGTATTTT. The gene calls are TRBV7-9 and TRBJ2-3; D tentatively fits TRBD1 or TRBD2 (7 bases each). Germline CDR1 and CDR2: SEHNR and FQNEAQ (reference sequence). The CDR3 loop spans 16 amino acids. Trimming took off 0 bases at V and 4 bases at J, with 14 bases between the two ends.

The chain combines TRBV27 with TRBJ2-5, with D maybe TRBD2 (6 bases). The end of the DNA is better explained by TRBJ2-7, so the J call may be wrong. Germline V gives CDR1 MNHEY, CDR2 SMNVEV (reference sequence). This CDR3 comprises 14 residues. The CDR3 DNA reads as TGTGCCAGCAGTCCACTAACTAGCCCCTACGAGCAGTACTTC. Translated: CASSPLTSPYEQYF.

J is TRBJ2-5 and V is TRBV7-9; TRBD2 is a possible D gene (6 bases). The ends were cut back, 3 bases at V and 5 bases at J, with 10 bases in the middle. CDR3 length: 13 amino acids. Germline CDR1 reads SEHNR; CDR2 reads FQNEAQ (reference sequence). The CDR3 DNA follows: TGTGCCAGCAGCTTCGGAGGGAGTGAGACCCAGTACTTC. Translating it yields CASSFGGSETQYF.

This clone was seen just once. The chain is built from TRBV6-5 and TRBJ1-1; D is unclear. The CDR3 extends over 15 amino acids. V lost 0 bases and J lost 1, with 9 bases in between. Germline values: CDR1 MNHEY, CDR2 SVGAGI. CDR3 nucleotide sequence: TGTGCCAGCAGTTACTCGAGGGATGGGAACACTGAAGCTTTCTTT. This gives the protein CASSYSRDGNTEAFF.

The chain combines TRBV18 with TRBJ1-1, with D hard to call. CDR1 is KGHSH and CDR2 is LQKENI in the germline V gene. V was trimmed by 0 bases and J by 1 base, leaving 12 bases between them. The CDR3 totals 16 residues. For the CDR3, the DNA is TGTGCCAGCTCACCACCATCGTGGACCGGGAACACTGAAGCTTTCTTT. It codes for CASSPPSWTGNTEAFF.

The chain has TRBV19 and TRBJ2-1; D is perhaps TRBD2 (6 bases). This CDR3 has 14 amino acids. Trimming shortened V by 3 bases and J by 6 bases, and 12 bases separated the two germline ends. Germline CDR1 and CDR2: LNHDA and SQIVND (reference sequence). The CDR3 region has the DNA TGTGCCAGTAGTATGCGGACGGAGGGCAATGAGCAGTTCTTC. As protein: CASSMRTEGNEQFF.

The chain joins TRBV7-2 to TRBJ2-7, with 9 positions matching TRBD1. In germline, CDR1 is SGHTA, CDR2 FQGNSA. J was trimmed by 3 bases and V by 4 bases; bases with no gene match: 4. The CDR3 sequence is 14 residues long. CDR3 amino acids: CASSSWTGDYEQYF. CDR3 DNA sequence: TGTGCCAGCAGCTCCTGGACAGGGGACTACGAGCAGTACTTC.

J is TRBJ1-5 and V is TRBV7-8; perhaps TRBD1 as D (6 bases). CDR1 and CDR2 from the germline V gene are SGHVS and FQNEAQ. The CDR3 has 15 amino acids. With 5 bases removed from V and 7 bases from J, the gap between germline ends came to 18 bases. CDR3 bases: TGTGCCAGCAGCGAAAGCCTCGGAGGGGGGCAGCCCCAGCATTTT. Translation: CASSESLGGGQPQHF. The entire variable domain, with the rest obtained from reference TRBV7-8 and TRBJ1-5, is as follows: GAGVSQSPRYKVAKRGQDVALRCDPISGHVSLFWYQQALGQGPEFLTYFQNEAQLDKSGLPSDRFFAERPEGSVSTLKIQRTQQEDSAVYLCASSESLGGGQPQHFGDGTRLSIL.

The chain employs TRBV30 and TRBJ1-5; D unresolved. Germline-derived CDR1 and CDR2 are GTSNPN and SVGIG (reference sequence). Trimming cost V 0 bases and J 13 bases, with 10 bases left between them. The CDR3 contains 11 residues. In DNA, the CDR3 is TGTGCCTGGAGTGTGGAGGTGCAACAGCATTTT. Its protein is CAWSVEVQQHF.

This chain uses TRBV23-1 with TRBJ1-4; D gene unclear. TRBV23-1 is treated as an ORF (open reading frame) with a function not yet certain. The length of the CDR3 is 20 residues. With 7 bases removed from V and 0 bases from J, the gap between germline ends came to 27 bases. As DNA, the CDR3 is TGCGCCAGCACTCCGGGCAGCGCTTTGCTCGATTATGCAACTAATGAAAAACTGTTTTTT. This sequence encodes CASTPGSALLDYATNEKLFF.

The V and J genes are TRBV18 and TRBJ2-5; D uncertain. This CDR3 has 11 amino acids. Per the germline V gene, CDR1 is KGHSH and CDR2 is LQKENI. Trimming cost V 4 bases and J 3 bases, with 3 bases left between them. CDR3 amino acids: CASSRKETQYF. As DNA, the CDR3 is TGTGCCAGCTCACGCAAAGAGACCCAGTACTTC.

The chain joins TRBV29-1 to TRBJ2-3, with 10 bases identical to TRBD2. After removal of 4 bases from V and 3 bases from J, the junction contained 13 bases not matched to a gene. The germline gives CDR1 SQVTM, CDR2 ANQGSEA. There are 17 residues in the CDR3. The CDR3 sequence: CSVVSSSGSWGTDTQYF. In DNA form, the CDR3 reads TGCAGCGTTGTGTCGTCTAGCGGGAGTTGGGGGACAGATACGCAGTATTTT.

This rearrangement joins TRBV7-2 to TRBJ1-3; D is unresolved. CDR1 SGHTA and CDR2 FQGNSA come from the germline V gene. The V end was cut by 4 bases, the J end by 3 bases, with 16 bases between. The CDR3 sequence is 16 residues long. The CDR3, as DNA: TGTGCCAGCAGCTCAACTGCATCGGGCGGTGGAAACACCATATATTTT. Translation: CASSSTASGGGNTIYF.

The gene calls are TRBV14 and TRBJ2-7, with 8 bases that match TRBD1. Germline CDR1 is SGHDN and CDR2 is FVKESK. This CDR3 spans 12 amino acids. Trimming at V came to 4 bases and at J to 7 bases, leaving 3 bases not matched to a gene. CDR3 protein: CASSLTGVEQYF. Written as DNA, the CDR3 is TGTGCCAGCAGCCTGACAGGGGTTGAGCAGTACTTC.

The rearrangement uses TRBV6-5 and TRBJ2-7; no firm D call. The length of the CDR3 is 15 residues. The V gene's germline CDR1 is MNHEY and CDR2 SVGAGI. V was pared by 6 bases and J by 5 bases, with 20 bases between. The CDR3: CASSRVRPAYDEQYF. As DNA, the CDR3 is TGTGCCAGCAGCAGAGTGCGGCCCGCCTACGACGAGCAGTACTTC.